This T cell receptor beta chain was sequenced in a study of T cells in pancreatic ductal adenocarcinoma. Study-wide results and caveats: No significant tumor-blood clonality difference; means were about 0.1 and 0.07. Unique clonotypes were around 8-fold more numerous in blood than in tumor.

The CDR3 runs 12 residues. Trimming pared 3 bases from V and 3 bases from J, leaving 6 bases between. The V gene's germline CDR1 is LNHDA and CDR2 SQIVND (reference sequence). The selected patients with pancreatic ductal adenocarcinoma had surgery but no neoadjuvant therapy. Here immunoSEQ multiplex PCR was the method, and the copy in TCRdb shows in-frame clones only, minus some. The table records 31,000 or so clones, 90% to 95% of them present only once. As to this clone: Its antigen is not identified.

This TCR was recovered from a human donor with pancreatic ductal adenocarcinoma. The rearrangement uses TRBV19 and TRBJ2-7, with D unresolved. The sample consisted of PBMCs. The CDR3 coding sequence is TGTGCCAGTAGTATGTCCCGCTACGAGCAGTACTTC. It yields the protein CASSMSRYEQYF.